This T cell receptor beta chain was obtained from a study of T-cell reconstitution after alpha-beta-depleted transplantation in children. Study conclusions and caveats: By one year post-transplant, T-cell counts and diversity largely arose from T cells that were newly produced. Surviving recipient T cells and thymic progenitors produced the high day-60 TCRbeta diversity seen in some patients. Roughly two months post-transplant, alpha-beta T cells reportedly originated from several hundred graft clones that had expanded.

This clonotype occurred many times. Its antigen is not known. V gave up 5 bases and J gave up 7 bases; unmatched junction bases: 6. Germline CDR1 reads MGHDK; CDR2 reads SYGVNS. CDR3 size: 14 residues. Unique molecular identifiers were used in preparing the TCRbeta library. A single record per CDR3 protein comes from TCRdb applying MiXCR to the PCR reads. The sample consists of nearly 250,000 distinct CDR3 sequences, under 9.5% of them appearing once. Sequenced here: PBMCs, mostly from graft donor cells, sampled 180 days after TCRalphabeta/CD19-depleted stem cell transplant. The chain employs TRBV25-1 and TRBJ2-7; 12 bases map to TRBD1. This receptor was obtained from a male patient younger than 18 who had a stem cell transplant for acute lymphoblastic leukemia, so the T cells may come from the graft donor. As DNA, the CDR3 is TGTGCCAGCAGTCCGGGACAGGGGGCTTGGGAGCAGTACTTC. Its translation: CASSPGQGAWEQYF.